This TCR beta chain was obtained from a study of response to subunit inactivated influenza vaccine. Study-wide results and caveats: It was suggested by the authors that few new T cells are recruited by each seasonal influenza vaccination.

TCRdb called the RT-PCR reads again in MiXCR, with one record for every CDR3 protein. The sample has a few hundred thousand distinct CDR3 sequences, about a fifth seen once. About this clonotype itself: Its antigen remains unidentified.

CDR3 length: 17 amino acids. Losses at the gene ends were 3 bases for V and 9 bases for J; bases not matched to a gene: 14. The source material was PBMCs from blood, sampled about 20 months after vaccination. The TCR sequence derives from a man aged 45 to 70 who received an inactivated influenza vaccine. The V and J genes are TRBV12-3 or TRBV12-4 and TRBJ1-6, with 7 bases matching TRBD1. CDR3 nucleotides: TGTGCCAGCAGTTTCATGGCAGGGGGACTGACGGGTTCACCCCTCCACTTT. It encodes CASSFMAGGLTGSPLHF.